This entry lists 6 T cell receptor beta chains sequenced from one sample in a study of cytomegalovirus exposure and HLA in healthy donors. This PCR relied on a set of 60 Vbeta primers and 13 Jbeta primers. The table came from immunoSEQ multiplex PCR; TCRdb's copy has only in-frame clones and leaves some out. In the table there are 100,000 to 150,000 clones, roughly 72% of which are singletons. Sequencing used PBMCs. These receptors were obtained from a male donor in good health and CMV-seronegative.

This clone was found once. CDR3 region: CASSARAGLAGATDTQYF. In nucleotides, the CDR3 is TGTGCCAGCAGCGCGCGGGCGGGACTAGCGGGAGCTACAGATACGCAGTATTTT. The V gene is TRBV9, the J gene TRBJ2-3; 14 bases line up with TRBD2. Germline V gene sequence: CDR1 SGDLS, CDR2 YYNGEE. J was trimmed by 3 bases and V by 3 bases; bases with no gene match: 9. The CDR3 runs 18 residues.

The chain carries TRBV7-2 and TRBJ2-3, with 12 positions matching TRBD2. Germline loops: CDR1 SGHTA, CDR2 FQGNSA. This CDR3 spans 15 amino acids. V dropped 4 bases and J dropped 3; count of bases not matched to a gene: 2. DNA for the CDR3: TGTGCCAGCAGCTCCGGGACTAGCGGGACAGATACGCAGTATTTT. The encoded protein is CASSSGTSGTDTQYF.

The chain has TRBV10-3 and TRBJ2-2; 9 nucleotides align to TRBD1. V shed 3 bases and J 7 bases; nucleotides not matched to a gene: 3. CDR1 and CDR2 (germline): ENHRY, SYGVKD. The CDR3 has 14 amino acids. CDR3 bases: TGTGCCATCAGTGAACAGGGGGCCAGCGGGGAGCTGTTTTTT. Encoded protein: CAISEQGASGELFF.

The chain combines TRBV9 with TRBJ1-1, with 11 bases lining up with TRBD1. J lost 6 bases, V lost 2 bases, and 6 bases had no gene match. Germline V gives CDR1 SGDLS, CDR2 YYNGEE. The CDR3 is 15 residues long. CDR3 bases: TGTGCCAGCAGCGTGGACAGGGGGCCGTTTCCTGAAGCTTTCTTT. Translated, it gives CASSVDRGPFPEAFF.

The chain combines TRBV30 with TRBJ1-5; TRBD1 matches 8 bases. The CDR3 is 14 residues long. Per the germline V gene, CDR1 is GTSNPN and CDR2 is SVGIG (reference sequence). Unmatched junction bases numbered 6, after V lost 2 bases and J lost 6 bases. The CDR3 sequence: CAWSPDRGTQPQHF. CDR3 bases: TGTGCCTGGAGTCCCGACAGGGGCACTCAGCCCCAGCATTTT.

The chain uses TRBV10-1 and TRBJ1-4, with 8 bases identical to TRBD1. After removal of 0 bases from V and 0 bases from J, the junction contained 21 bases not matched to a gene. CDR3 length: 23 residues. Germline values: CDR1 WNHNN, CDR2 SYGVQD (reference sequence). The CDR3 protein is CASSESSAGGPRPPNATNEKLFF. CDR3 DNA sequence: TGCGCCAGCAGTGAGTCGTCCGCAGGGGGCCCTCGTCCTCCTAATGCAACTAATGAAAAACTGTTTTTT.